This T cell receptor beta chain was found in a study of blood T cell repertoires in COVID-19 (dated by TCRdb to about 2020). About the study as a whole: Collaborator samples came from the United States, Italy and Spain and covered acute and convalescent phases of COVID-19. The prospective study material was composed of cDNA or gDNA derived from T cells, B-cell-depleted T cells, or PBMCs. The dataset comprised deeply sampled blood TCRbeta repertoires from subjects exposed to, actively infected with, or recovered from COVID-19. The repertoires were released in a freely available public database intended as a resource for research on the immune response to SARS-CoV-2. The samples were drawn from two sources: the first 160 participants of the ongoing ImmuneRACE study, and fewer than 1,500 subjects contributed by 6 global collaborators. A de-identified subject ID, COVID-19 status, age in years and sex were almost always included in the sample metadata. Where available, HLA class I and class II types were obtained from metadata supplied by the sample provider rather than from assay-based typing.

Comments on this clone: What this receptor recognizes is not known. There are no base qualities to consult, and no much larger clone falls within one base.

Collaborating institutions collected whole blood in K2EDTA tubes following their own protocols. For TCRbeta analysis, collaborators shipped samples in one of three forms: frozen whole blood, isolated PBMCs, or DNA extracted from either of those sample types. What the study reported, not specific to this receptor: The amount of clinical and demographic metadata varied by source and participant and was provided uncurated.

The immunoSEQ Assay, a bias-controlled multiplex PCR, was used to amplify TCRbeta CDR3 regions from genomic DNA. The authors' analysis ran thus. The number of nucleated cells in each sample was estimated from the amplification of reference gene primers within the assay. To quantify the absolute abundance of each unique TCRbeta CDR3 rearrangement, sequence reads were collapsed and filtered. For each sample, productive Simpson clonality was calculated by taking the square root of Simpson's diversity index across productive rearrangements. TCRdb limited this immuneACCESS table to in-frame rearrangements with V and J called. A share of clones is missing; checked studies link under half to unresolved V genes, and the rest is unexplained. V, J and clone size are taken as reported in that table, and D and trimming were inferred from the DNA itself. In this sample the table shows hundreds of thousands of clones, about 88% of which occur a single time. The ten largest account for around 13% of the sample.

V sheds 5 bases and J sheds 8 bases, leaving 18 bases between their ends. CDR1 LNHDA and CDR2 SQIVND were looked up in the germline V gene (reference sequence). The CDR3 starts with the cysteine, ends with the phenylalanine, and has 15 residues. The entry retains the CDR3 DNA only, 45 bases that are in frame from base 1. The sequence derives from a woman aged 55-69 years with acute or convalescent COVID-19. Material for sequencing was peripheral blood. The V and J segments used are TRBV19 and TRBJ1-4, with the D gene too uncertain to name. The sequence in DNA is TGTGCCAGTAGTCCGTCAAGGGCGGGGAGCGAAAAACTGTTTTTT. Translated, this gives CASSPSRAGSEKLFF.